The clone carrying this T cell receptor beta chain was detected a few times. The data stem from a study of glioma-infiltrating T cells. Trimming shortened V by 3 bases and J by 0 bases, and 12 bases separated the two germline ends. Germline assignment: CDR1 DFQATT and CDR2 SNEGSKA (reference sequence). The CDR3 runs to 15 residues. TCR alpha and beta CDR3 regions were amplified from RNA using iRepertoire nested multiplex PCR. TCRdb reanalysed the multiplex PCR reads using MiXCR and keeps one entry per CDR3 protein. The sample consists of 100,000 to 150,000 distinct CDR3 sequences, under 30% of them appearing once.

This clonotype originated in a human donor with low-grade glioma or glioblastoma, undergoing nonglioma brain surgery, or in good health (not recorded which). The sample taken for sequencing was glioma tissue, nonneoplastic brain tissue, or PBMCs (not recorded which). The genes are TRBV20-1 and TRBJ1-3; TRBD1 might be the D (5 bases). CDR3 in DNA: TGCAGTGCTAGCTCCTCCGGGGGCTCTGGAAACACCATATATTTT. This gives the protein CSASSSGGSGNTIYF.